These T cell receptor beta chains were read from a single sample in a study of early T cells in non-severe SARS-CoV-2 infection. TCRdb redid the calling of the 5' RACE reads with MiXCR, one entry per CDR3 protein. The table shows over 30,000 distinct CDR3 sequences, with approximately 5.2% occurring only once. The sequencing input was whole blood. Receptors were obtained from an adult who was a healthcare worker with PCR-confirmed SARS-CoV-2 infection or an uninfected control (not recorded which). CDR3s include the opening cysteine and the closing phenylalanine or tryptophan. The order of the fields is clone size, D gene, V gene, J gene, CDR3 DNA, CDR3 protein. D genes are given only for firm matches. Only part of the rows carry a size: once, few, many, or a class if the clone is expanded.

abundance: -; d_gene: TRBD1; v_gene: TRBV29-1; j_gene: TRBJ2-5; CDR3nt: TGCAGCGTCCGCGCCGGGACAGGGCGAGAGACCCAGTACTTC; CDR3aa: CSVRAGTGRETQYF
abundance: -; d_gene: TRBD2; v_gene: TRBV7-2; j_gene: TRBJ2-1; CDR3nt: TGTGCCAGCAGTACAGGACTAGCGGGACCCAGAGAGCAGTTCTTC; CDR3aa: CASSTGLAGPREQFF
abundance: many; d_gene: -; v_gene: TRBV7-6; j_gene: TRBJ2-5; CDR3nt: TGTGCCAGCGGTTTGGCTAGTGGCCTCCAAGAGACCCAGTACTTC; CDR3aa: CASGLASGLQETQYF
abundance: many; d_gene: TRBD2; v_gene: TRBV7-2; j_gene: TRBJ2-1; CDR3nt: TGTGCCAGCAGCTTAGGGACTAGCAATGAGCAGTTCTTC; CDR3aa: CASSLGTSNEQFF
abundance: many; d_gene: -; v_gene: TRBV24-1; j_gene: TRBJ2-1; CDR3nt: TGTGCCACCAGTGCCTCCGGACGTCTATCCTACAATGAGCAGTTCTTC; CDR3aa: CATSASGRLSYNEQFF
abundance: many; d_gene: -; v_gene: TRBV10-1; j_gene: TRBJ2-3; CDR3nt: TGCGCCAGCAGTGACAAGTCTAGCACAGATACGCAGTATTTT; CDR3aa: CASSDKSSTDTQYF
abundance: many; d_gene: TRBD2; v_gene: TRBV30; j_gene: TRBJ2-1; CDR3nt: TGTGCCTGGACCAGCGGGGGGTACAATGAGCAGTTCTTC; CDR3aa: CAWTSGGYNEQFF
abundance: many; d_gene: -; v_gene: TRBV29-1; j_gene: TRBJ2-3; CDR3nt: TGCAGCGTTCGGGGGCCCTCGACATCTAGCACAGATACGCAGTATTTT; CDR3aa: CSVRGPSTSSTDTQYF
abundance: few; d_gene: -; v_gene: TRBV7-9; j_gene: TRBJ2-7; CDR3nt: TGTGCCAGCAGTGCTAGCCTTCTGCGCGACTCCTACGAGCAGTACTTC; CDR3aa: CASSASLLRDSYEQYF
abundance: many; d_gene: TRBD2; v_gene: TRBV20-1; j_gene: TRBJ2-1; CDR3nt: TGCAGTGCTCCCCCCCGGGGACTAGCGGGAGGCCAACGTATTAATGAGCAGTTCTTC; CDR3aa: CSAPPRGLAGGQRINEQFF
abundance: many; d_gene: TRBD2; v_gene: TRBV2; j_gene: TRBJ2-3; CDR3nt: TGTGCCAGCGTTGTAGGAGCGGGAATGGATACGCAGTATTTT; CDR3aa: CASVVGAGMDTQYF
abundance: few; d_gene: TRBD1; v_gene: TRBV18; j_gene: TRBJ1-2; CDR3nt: TGTGCCAGCTCAGAGGACAGGGCCAACTATGGCTACACCTTC; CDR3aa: CASSEDRANYGYTF
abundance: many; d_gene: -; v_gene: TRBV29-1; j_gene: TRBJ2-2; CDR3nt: TGCAGCGTTGCAGGAACCGGGGAGCTGTTTTTT; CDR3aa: CSVAGTGELFF
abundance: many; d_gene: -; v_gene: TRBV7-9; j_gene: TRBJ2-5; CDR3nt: TGTGCCAGCAGGTCCGGAACACAAGAGACCCAGTACTTC; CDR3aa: CASRSGTQETQYF
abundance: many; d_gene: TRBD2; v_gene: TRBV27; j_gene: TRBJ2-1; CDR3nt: TGTGCCAGCACCTTCTCCCCTAGCGGAAAATACAATGAGCAGTTCTTC; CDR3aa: CASTFSPSGKYNEQFF
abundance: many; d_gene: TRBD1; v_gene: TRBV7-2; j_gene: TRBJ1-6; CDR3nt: TGTGCCAGCAGCTTAGGACAGGGGTATTCACCCCTCCACTTT; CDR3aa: CASSLGQGYSPLHF
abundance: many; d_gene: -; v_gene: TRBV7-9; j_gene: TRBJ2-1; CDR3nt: TGTGCCAGCAGCCTTACGGGGGATGAGCAGTTCTTC; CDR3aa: CASSLTGDEQFF
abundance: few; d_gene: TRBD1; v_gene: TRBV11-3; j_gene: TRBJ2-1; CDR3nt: TGTGCCAGCAGCTTGGACAGGGATGGCAATGAGCAGTTCTTC; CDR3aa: CASSLDRDGNEQFF
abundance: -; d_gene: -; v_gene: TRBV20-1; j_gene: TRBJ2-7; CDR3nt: TGCAGTGCCCTGAGCGTGGGACGATCCTACGAGCAGTACTTC; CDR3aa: CSALSVGRSYEQYF
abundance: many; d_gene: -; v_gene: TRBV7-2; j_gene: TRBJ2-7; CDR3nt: TGTGCCAGCAGCTTAGCAGGGGCTCTGGGGGAGCAGTACTTC; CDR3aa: CASSLAGALGEQYF
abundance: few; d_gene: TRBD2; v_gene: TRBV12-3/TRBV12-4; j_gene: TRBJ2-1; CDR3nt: TGTGCCAGTACATTAGCGGGAATTGAGCAGTTCTTC; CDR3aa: CASTLAGIEQFF
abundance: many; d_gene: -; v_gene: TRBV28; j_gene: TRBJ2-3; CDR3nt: TGTGCCAGCAGTTTATGGATGGATACGCAGTATTTT; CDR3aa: CASSLWMDTQYF
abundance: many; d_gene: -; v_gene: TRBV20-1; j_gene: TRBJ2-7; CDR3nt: TGCAGTGCTAGACCCTCGGTAGGAGTTTCCTACGAGCAGTACTTC; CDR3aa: CSARPSVGVSYEQYF
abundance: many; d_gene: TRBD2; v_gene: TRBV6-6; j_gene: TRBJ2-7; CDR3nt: TGTGCCAGCAGTTTGTCTAGCGGCTCCTACGAGCAGTACTTC; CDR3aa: CASSLSSGSYEQYF
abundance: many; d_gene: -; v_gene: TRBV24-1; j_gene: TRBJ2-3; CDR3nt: TGTGCCACCAGTGATGCGACAGGCACAGATACGCAGTATTTT; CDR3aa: CATSDATGTDTQYF
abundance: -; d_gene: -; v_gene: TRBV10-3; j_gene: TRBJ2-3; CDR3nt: TGTGCCATCAGTGAAGGCGGGACTTCGACAGATACGCAGTATTTT; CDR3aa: CAISEGGTSTDTQYF
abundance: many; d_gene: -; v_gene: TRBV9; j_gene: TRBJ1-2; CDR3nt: TGTGCCAGCAGCCCAGAGTGGGGGGGCCGATATGGCTACACCTTC; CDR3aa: CASSPEWGGRYGYTF
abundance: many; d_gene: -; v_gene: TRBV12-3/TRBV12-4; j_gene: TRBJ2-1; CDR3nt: TGTGCCAGCAGAAGCGGAAATTACAATGAGCAGTTCTTC; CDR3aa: CASRSGNYNEQFF
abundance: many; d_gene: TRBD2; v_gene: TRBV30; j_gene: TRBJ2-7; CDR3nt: TGTGCCTGGAATAGCGGGACTGACGAGCAGTACTTC; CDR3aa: CAWNSGTDEQYF
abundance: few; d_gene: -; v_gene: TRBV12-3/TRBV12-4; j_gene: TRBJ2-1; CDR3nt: TGTGCCAGCACCCCTCGGCCCTACAATGAGCAGTTCTTC; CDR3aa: CASTPRPYNEQFF
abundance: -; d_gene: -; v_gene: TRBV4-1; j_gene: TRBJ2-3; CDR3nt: TGCGCCAGCAGCCGGACCGGGACGGATACGCAGTATTTT; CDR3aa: CASSRTGTDTQYF
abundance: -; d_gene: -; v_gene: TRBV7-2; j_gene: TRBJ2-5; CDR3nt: TGTGCCAGCACCAGCTACAGGGCGGAGACCCAGTACTTC; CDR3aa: CASTSYRAETQYF
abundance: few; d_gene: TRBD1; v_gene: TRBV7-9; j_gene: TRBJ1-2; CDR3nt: TGTGCCAGCAGCTCCGACAGGGCCCACTATGGCTACACCTTC; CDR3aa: CASSSDRAHYGYTF
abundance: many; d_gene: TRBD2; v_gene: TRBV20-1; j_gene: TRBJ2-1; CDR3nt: TGCAGTGCTAGGACCCTTCGGACTAGCGGGAGGAATGAGCAGTTCTTC; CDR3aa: CSARTLRTSGRNEQFF
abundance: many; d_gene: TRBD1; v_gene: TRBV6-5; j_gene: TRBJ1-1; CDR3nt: TGTGCCAGCAGTCTGGACAGGTTGGGCACTGAAGCTTTCTTT; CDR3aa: CASSLDRLGTEAFF
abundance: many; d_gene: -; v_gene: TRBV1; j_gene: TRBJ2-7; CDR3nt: TGCACCAGCAGCCGGACAGCGTACGAGCAGTACTTC; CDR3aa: CTSSRTAYEQYF
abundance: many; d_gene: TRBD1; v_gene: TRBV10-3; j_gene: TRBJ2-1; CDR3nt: TGTGCCATCAGTGGGGACAGGAGCCAAGAGAATGAGCAGTTCTTC; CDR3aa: CAISGDRSQENEQFF
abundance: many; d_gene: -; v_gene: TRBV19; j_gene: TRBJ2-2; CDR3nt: TGTGCCAGTAGTATAGTAGGGTCCTTCGGGACCGGGGAGCTGTTTTTT; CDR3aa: CASSIVGSFGTGELFF
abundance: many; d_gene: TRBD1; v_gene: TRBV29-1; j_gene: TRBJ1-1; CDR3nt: TGCAGCGTTGAGAAGGACAGGGCGAACACTGAAGCTTTCTTT; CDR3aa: CSVEKDRANTEAFF